Here is one T cell receptor (beta chain) with its context. Its specificity is unknown. V lost 1 base to trimming and J lost 0 bases, with 4 bases between them. This CDR3 region has 13 residues. The germline V gene encodes CDR1 SGHRS and CDR2 YFSETQ. The data stem from a study of T cells after yellow fever vaccination. Study-wide context: Each low-cell-number fraction was prepared by means of SMART-Seq v4 Ultra Low Input. Points from the study as a whole: Abundant clonotypes from the bulk population could contaminate FACS-sorted repertoires. A limited proportion of clonotypes was detected within both the CD4 and CD8 compartments.

As TCR cDNA was made by 5'RACE template switching, a universal primer site and UMIs were added. TCRdb re-derived calls from the 5' RACE reads in MiXCR, one entry per CDR3 protein. The sample contains about 300,000 distinct CDR3 sequences, roughly 9% of which appear only once. The sequenced sample was CD4+ T cells sorted from PBMCs, obtained 5 days after the yellow fever booster vaccination. The genes are TRBV5-1 and TRBJ1-2; D is unclear. The origin of this receptor is a man between 18 and 29 years old who received the YFV17D yellow fever vaccine. CDR3 coding DNA: TGCGCCAGCAGCTTGCCAGCTAACTATGGCTACACCTTC. Amino acid sequence: CASSLPANYGYTF.